This entry features one TCR beta chain sequence. Its antigen is as yet unknown. Compared with germline, one end of the junction differs, possibly owing to a read error. TCRB transcripts that were expressed got sequenced, as all of the isolated RNA had been reverse transcribed. Profiled with immunoSEQ multiplex PCR; TCRdb holds only in-frame clones, not every one. The table has some 370,000 clones, 8% to 10% seen once. This CDR3 has 15 residues. Germline values: CDR1 MGHRA, CDR2 YSYEKL. This entry is derived from a study of beta chain features in type 1 diabetes. Overall study: Healthy donors resembled patients in age, gender and cell yields. General study points: Across all four CD4+ subsets, people with type 1 diabetes showed modestly shorter TCRB CDR3s.

Sorting produced populations that all topped 98% purity. The specimen was central memory CD4+ T cells from blood. V and J are TRBV4-1 and TRBJ2-7; no firm D call. The source is a young man with type 1 diabetes. The CDR3 bases are TGTGCCAGCAGCCAAGATCCCCTAAGCTCCTACGAGCAGTACTTC. This sequence encodes CASSQDPLSSYEQYF.